The source of this TCR beta chain is a study of blood T cell repertoires in COVID-19. On the study more broadly: COVID-19 samples from acute and convalescent phases originated in the United States, Italy and Spain.

Sequenced by immunoSEQ multiplex PCR; TCRdb stores in-frame clones only, minus some. The sample gives more than 150,000 clones, approximately 90% of which show up once; around 13% is in the top ten. Seattle's enrolled individuals joined amid active infection and were then monitored longitudinally. The germline CDR1 and CDR2 sequences are PRHDT and FYEKMQ (reference sequence). Trimming removed 2 bases from V and 4 bases from J, with 14 bases in between. This CDR3 region has 15 residues. This clone was picked up a small number of times. This chain joins TRBV13 and TRBJ1-2, with D possibly matching TRBD1 (6 bases). The sequenced sample consisted of peripheral blood. This clonotype originated in a woman aged 70-85 years with COVID-19, enrolled during active disease. The CDR3 reads CASSLRGLGGYGYTF. The CDR3 DNA sequence: TGTGCCAGCAGCTTAAGGGGGTTAGGGGGCTATGGCTACACCTTC.